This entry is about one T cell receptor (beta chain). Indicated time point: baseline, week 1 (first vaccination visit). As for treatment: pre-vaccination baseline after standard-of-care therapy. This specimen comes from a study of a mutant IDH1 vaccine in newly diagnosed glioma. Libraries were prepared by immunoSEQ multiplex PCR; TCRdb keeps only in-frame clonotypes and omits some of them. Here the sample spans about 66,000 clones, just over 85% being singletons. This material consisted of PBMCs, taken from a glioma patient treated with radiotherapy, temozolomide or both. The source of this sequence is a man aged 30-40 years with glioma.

The CDR3 region has the DNA TGTGCCAGCAGCCTCGGACAGGGGCCTCAGCCCCAGCATTTT. It translates to CASSLGQGPQPQHF. The V call is TRBV13, the J call TRBJ1-5; 9 nucleotides agree with TRBD1. Germline V CDR1 and CDR2: PRHDT, FYEKMQ (reference sequence). This CDR3 is built from 14 residues. Germline trimming cut 5 bases from V and 6 bases from J; bases unmatched to any gene: 5.